The 3 T cell receptor beta chains given below trace back to one sample, sequenced in a study of blood T cell repertoires in COVID-19. Clones were read by immunoSEQ multiplex PCR, and TCRdb kept only the in-frame ones, dropping some. The table shows more than 110,000 clones, with 80% to 90% occurring only once. Sample: peripheral blood. The receptor source for this set is a woman aged 40 to 50 with acute or convalescent COVID-19.

The chain employs TRBV6-2 or TRBV6-3 and TRBJ2-7, with a weak D call TRBD1 (5 bases). The CDR3 sequence is 15 residues long. The germline gives CDR1 MNHEY, CDR2 SVGEGT. V lost 4 bases to trimming and J lost 0 bases, with 13 bases between them. The CDR3 reads CASSLDISSSYEQYF. DNA for the CDR3: TGTGCCAGCAGTTTGGACATCTCGAGCTCCTACGAGCAGTACTTC.

The rearrangement uses TRBV9 and TRBJ1-3; D might be TRBD1 (6 bases). This CDR3 comprises 17 residues. The V gene lost 3 bases and the J gene lost 0 bases, with 16 bases spanning the gap. The germline gives CDR1 SGDLS, CDR2 YYNGEE. CDR3 DNA: TGTGCCAGCAGCGCCGGGGGCGGGGGTTACTCTGGAAACACCATATATTTT. It translates to CASSAGGGGYSGNTIYF.

CDR3 sequence reads: CASSKLRGRGYTDTQYF. In DNA, the CDR3 is TGTGCCAGCAGCAAACTCAGGGGCAGGGGCTACACAGATACGCAGTATTTT. This chain links TRBV7-2 with TRBJ2-3; TRBD1 is a possible D gene (6 bases). Between the trimmed V and J ends, which lost 5 bases and 2 bases, there was a span of 20 bases. CDR3 size: 17 residues. CDR1 is SGHTA, CDR2 FQGNSA, per germline.